These 2 T cell receptor beta chains originate from one sample sequenced in a study of OX40 agonist ivuxolimab in advanced cancers. Here immunoSEQ multiplex PCR was the method, and the copy in TCRdb shows in-frame clones only, minus some. The repertoire holds tens of thousands of clones, with approximately 90% as singletons. The material was CD4+ or CD8+ T cells sorted from blood, obtained in a trial of the OX40 agonist ivuxolimab. The receptors stem from an adult with an advanced solid tumor such as melanoma, head and neck, liver or kidney cancer.

The chain links TRBV4-3 to TRBJ2-7; D is unresolved. This CDR3 is 15 amino acids long. Trimming took off 1 base at V and 2 bases at J, with 12 bases between the two ends. CDR1 and CDR2 from the germline V gene are LGHNA and YSLEER. As DNA, the CDR3 is TGCGCCAGCAGCCAAGGACAAGCCCCCGCCTACGAGCAGTACTTC. It encodes CASSQGQAPAYEQYF.

The chain employs TRBV6-1 and TRBJ2-5; TRBD1 matches at 7 bases. This CDR3 region has 14 residues. V was clipped by 6 bases and J by 1 base; unmatched bases: 5. Germline CDR1 reads MNHNS; CDR2 reads SASEGT. CDR3 bases: TGTGCCAGCAGCTTCAGGGGGAGCCAAGAGACCCAGTACTTC. Protein sequence: CASSFRGSQETQYF.